The 25 T cell receptor beta chains presented below share a single source sample, sequenced in a study of T-cell memory formation after mild COVID-19. TCRdb itself ran the 5' RACE reads through MiXCR, one entry per CDR3 protein. Of 350,000 or so distinct CDR3 sequences in the sample, 20% were seen once. What was sequenced was PBMCs or a T cell subset sorted from them (not recorded which). The receptor source for this set is a man aged 18 to 29 who had mild COVID-19 (a few samples of this study predate the infection). Cell type and time point are not known.

The chain couples TRBV2 to TRBJ2-7, with 8 bases lining up with TRBD1. The CDR3 runs to 14 residues. The germline CDR1 and CDR2 sequences are SNHLY and FYNNEI. V was clipped by 8 bases and J by 1 base; unmatched bases: 7. CDR3 DNA sequence: TGTGCCAGCTGTCGGGACAGGTTTTCCTACGAGCAGTACTTC. Amino acids: CASCRDRFSYEQYF.

The chain joins TRBV5-1 to TRBJ2-5, with 8 nucleotides matching TRBD2. This CDR3 is built from 17 residues. The V segment lost 0 bases and the J segment 4 bases; nucleotides outside the gene matches: 11. Germline-derived CDR1 and CDR2 are SGHRS and YFSETQ. The CDR3, as DNA: TGCGCCAGCAGCTTGGCCGGGACTAGTAGGGGCCGAGAGACCCAGTACTTC. This encodes CASSLAGTSRGRETQYF.

CDR3 residues: CASSSKTDYTEAFF. In DNA, the CDR3 is TGTGCCAGCAGTTCCAAGACAGATTACACTGAAGCTTTCTTT. The chain is built from TRBV28 and TRBJ1-1; D is perhaps TRBD1 (5 bases). The V gene lost 4 bases and the J gene lost 3 bases, with 12 bases spanning the gap. This CDR3 contains 14 residues. Germline V lookup: CDR1 MDHEN, CDR2 SYDVKM.

J is TRBJ2-7 and V is TRBV6-5; TRBD1 agrees at 10 bases. The CDR3 consists of 15 residues. J lost 4 bases, V lost 3 bases, and 6 bases had no gene match. Germline V gene sequence: CDR1 MNHEY, CDR2 SVGAGI. This chain's CDR3 is CASSYATGGRYEQYF. CDR3 sequence (DNA): TGTGCCAGCAGTTATGCGACAGGGGGCAGGTACGAGCAGTACTTC.

This clonotype has a count of ten or more. The chain employs TRBV25-1 and TRBJ2-7; 10 bases match TRBD1. CDR3 length: 13 residues. Per germline, CDR1 MGHDK and CDR2 SYGVNS. With 4 bases clipped from V and 3 bases from J, the junction kept 0 bases outside the gene matches. CDR3: CASSGTGGYEQYV. The CDR3 DNA is TGTGCCAGCAGTGGGACAGGGGGCTACGAGCAGTACGTC.

This clonotype came up a few times. This chain uses TRBV2 with TRBJ2-1; no reliable D call. CDR3 length: 14 residues. Germline CDR1 reads SNHLY; CDR2 reads FYNNEI. V shed 7 bases and J shed 5 bases, with 15 bases lying between them. The CDR3 sequence is CASMRREGHNEQFF. Here the CDR3 DNA reads TGTGCCAGCATGCGAAGGGAAGGTCACAATGAGCAGTTCTTC.

This clonotype was counted a few times. V usage is TRBV6-6 and J usage is TRBJ2-1; no definite D call. The CDR3 is made up of 14 amino acids. Per germline, CDR1 MNHNY and CDR2 SVGAGI (reference sequence). V lost 0 bases and J lost 2, with 5 bases in between. CDR3: CASSYSRAYNEQFF. The CDR3 DNA is TGTGCCAGCAGTTACTCACGAGCCTACAATGAGCAGTTCTTC.

This clonotype occurred a few times. This rearrangement joins TRBV9 to TRBJ1-2, with D uncertain. This CDR3 has 15 amino acids. V was shortened by 2 bases and J by 2 bases, with 13 bases between the two germline ends. Germline CDR1 is SGDLS and CDR2 is YYNGEE. CDR3 region: CASSVAETVNYGYTF. CDR3 bases: TGTGCCAGCAGCGTTGCCGAAACGGTGAACTATGGCTACACCTTC.

Only a few counts were recorded for this clonotype. The chain uses TRBV10-2 and TRBJ2-5; D assignment may be TRBD1 or TRBD2 (5 bases each). Trimming removed 7 bases from V and 3 bases from J, with 15 bases in between. Germline CDR1 WSHSY, CDR2 SAAADI. This CDR3 is built from 14 residues. CDR3 nucleotide sequence: TGCGCCAGCACGGAGGAGGCAGGGAAAGAGACCCAGTACTTC. Its translation: CASTEEAGKETQYF.

The chain combines TRBV5-1 with TRBJ2-7, with D uncertain. This CDR3 comprises 14 residues. The germline CDR1 and CDR2 sequences are SGHRS and YFSETQ. The V gene lost 0 bases and the J gene lost 3 bases, with 10 bases spanning the gap. In DNA form, the CDR3 reads TGCGCCAGCAGCTTGGTTTCAATTAACTACGAGCAGTACTTC. Translating gives CASSLVSINYEQYF.

This clonotype is a singleton in its sample. The gene calls are TRBV7-2 and TRBJ2-5; 7 bases map to TRBD1. CDR3 length: 14 residues. From germline, CDR1 is SGHTA and CDR2 FQGNSA. The trim removed 9 bases at V and 4 bases at J, leaving 11 bases unmatched. The CDR3 spells CASLRGPEPETQYF. Written as DNA, the CDR3 is TGTGCCAGTCTGAGGGGGCCAGAGCCAGAGACCCAGTACTTC.

The chain carries TRBV12-3 or TRBV12-4 and TRBJ1-2; D not resolved. The CDR3 has 13 amino acids. V lost 4 bases, J lost 4 bases, and 10 bases lay in between. As DNA, the CDR3 is TGTGCCAGCAGTTCATCAAGGATCTATGGCTACACCTTC. Its protein is CASSSSRIYGYTF.

The V and J genes are TRBV28 and TRBJ2-5; D may be TRBD1 or TRBD2 (5 bases each). The CDR3 contains 14 residues. Germline assignment: CDR1 MDHEN and CDR2 SYDVKM. Trimming pared 7 bases from V and 1 base from J, leaving 13 bases between. The DNA of the CDR3 is TGTGCCAGCACCGAGACGAGGGGCCAAGAGACCCAGTACTTC. Protein product: CASTETRGQETQYF. Drawing the rest from reference TRBV28 and TRBJ2-5, the complete variable domain is DVKVTQSSRYLVKRTGEKVFLECVQDMDHENMFWYRQDPGLGLRLIYFSYDVKMKEKGDIPEGYSVSREKKERFSLILESASTNQTSMYLCASTETRGQETQYFGPGTRLLVL.

The chain is built from TRBV19 and TRBJ1-5, with D unclear. CDR1 is LNHDA and CDR2 is SQIVND in the germline V gene (reference sequence). Trimming stripped 0 bases from V and 2 bases from J, with 8 bases between. The CDR3 covers 15 residues. CDR3 residues: CASSIDFLRNQPQHF. The CDR3 nucleotides read TGTGCCAGTAGTATAGATTTTTTACGCAATCAGCCCCAGCATTTT.

This clonotype was counted between two and nine times. The chain links TRBV2 to TRBJ2-1; D remains ambiguous. Germline lookup yields CDR1 SNHLY and CDR2 FYNNEI. This CDR3 is 12 amino acids long. With 6 bases removed from V and 10 bases from J, the gap between germline ends came to 13 bases. CDR3 protein: CASSPPFGEQFF. CDR3 nucleotides: TGTGCCAGCAGCCCACCCTTCGGGGAGCAGTTCTTC.

This clonotype was observed a handful of times. V usage is TRBV29-1 and J usage is TRBJ2-4; D is unresolved. CDR3 length equals 11 residues. Germline CDR1 SQVTM, CDR2 ANQGSEA. V lost 7 bases and J 0 bases, leaving 4 bases between the germline ends. The CDR3 here is CSAVAKNIQYF. Written as DNA, the CDR3 is TGCAGCGCGGTAGCCAAAAACATTCAGTACTTC.

The chain employs TRBV7-8 and TRBJ2-5; the match to TRBD2 covers 8 bases. The CDR3 runs 16 residues. V dropped 5 bases and J dropped 4; count of bases not matched to a gene: 12. Germline loops: CDR1 SGHVS, CDR2 FQNEAQ. Written as DNA, the CDR3 is TGTGCCAGCAGCCCCCGGGGGTTCGGGGGGGGAGAGACCCAGTACTTC. This codes for CASSPRGFGGGETQYF.

This clonotype has ten or more counts. The chain recombines TRBV6-2 or TRBV6-3 with TRBJ2-2; no clear D gene. The V end was cut by 7 bases, the J end by 4 bases, with 4 bases between. Per germline, CDR1 MNHEY and CDR2 SVGEGT. This CDR3 is 11 amino acids long. The chain's CDR3 is CASTSTGELFF. CDR3 DNA sequence: TGTGCCAGCACCTCCACCGGGGAGCTGTTTTTT.

At least ten counts were recorded for this clonotype. V gene TRBV7-2 combines with J gene TRBJ2-2; 8 bases align to TRBD1. The CDR3 is made up of 15 amino acids. V shed 5 bases and J 4 bases; nucleotides not matched to a gene: 6. The V gene's germline CDR1 is SGHTA and CDR2 FQGNSA. The CDR3 reads CASSQTGAGTGELFF. The CDR3 coding sequence is TGTGCCAGCAGCCAGACAGGGGCGGGCACCGGGGAGCTGTTTTTT. The full variable domain, in which reference TRBV7-2 and TRBJ2-2 provide the parts outside the CDR3, is GAGVSQSPSNKVTEKGKDVELRCDPISGHTALYWYRQSLGQGLEFLIYFQGNSAPDKSGLPSDRFSAERTGGSVSTLTIQRTQQEDSAVYLCASSQTGAGTGELFFGEGSRLTVL.

The J gene is TRBJ2-7, the V gene TRBV23-1; D remains unclear. TRBV23-1 is annotated as an ORF whose role is uncertain. Trimming took off 11 bases at V and 3 bases at J, with 5 bases between the two ends. This CDR3 comprises 9 residues. CDR3 sequence: CARYYEQYV. The CDR3 DNA sequence: TGCGCCCGGTACTACGAGCAGTACGTC.

This clonotype was detected a few times. V gene TRBV4-3 combines with J gene TRBJ1-4; a weak D match, TRBD1 (5 bases). V lost 0 bases and J lost 1, with 6 bases in between. This CDR3 comprises 15 residues. The germline V gene encodes CDR1 LGHNA and CDR2 YSLEER. The CDR3 nucleotides are TGCGCCAGCAGCCAAGACGACAGAACTAATGAAAAACTGTTTTTT. This gives the protein CASSQDDRTNEKLFF.

There are a few counts of this clonotype. The chain carries TRBV12-3 or TRBV12-4 and TRBJ2-3; D gene unclear. V was trimmed by 8 bases and J by 0 bases, leaving 9 bases between them. The CDR3 is 13 residues long. CDR3 nucleotides: TGTGCCAGCCGCAGATCTAGCACAGATACGCAGTATTTT. Translating it yields CASRRSSTDTQYF.

The chain is built from TRBV12-3 or TRBV12-4 and TRBJ2-3; the D gene is possibly TRBD1 (6 bases). Trimming took 3 bases from V and 1 from J, leaving 11 bases between them. There are 15 residues in the CDR3. Written as DNA, the CDR3 is TGTGCCAGCAGTTTGGACCGGACAGGCACAGATACGCAGTATTTT. Protein product: CASSLDRTGTDTQYF.

This clonotype was counted only a few times. The chain recombines TRBV11-3 with TRBJ2-1; D is unresolved. From germline, CDR1 is SGHNT and CDR2 YENEEA. V lost 5 bases and J lost 5, with 10 bases in between. This CDR3 is 13 amino acids long. CDR3 nucleotide sequence: TGTGCCAGCAGCCGGTTTACCGACAATGAGCAGTTCTTC. This translates into CASSRFTDNEQFF. Full variable domain (outside the CDR3, taken from reference TRBV11-3 and TRBJ2-1): EAGVVQSPRYKIIEKKQPVAFWCNPISGHNTLYWYLQNLGQGPELLIRYENEEAVDDSQLPKDRFSAERLKGVDSTLKIQPAELGDSAVYLCASSRFTDNEQFFGPGTRLTVL.

The chain carries TRBV18 and TRBJ1-6; D may be TRBD1 (6 bases). Trimming shortened V by 10 bases and J by 8 bases, and 12 bases separated the two germline ends. The CDR3 contains 12 residues. CDR1 and CDR2 (germline): KGHSH, LQKENI. For the CDR3, the DNA is TGTGCCACCAGGGGTTGGGATTCACCCCTCCACTTT. Translating it yields CATRGWDSPLHF.